The following is a TCR beta chain sequence with its context. The antigen remains unidentified. These data belong to a study of shared clonotypes between healthy human individuals. Study at large: The study enrolled two women and a few men aged 18 to 49.

The assay was immunoSEQ multiplex PCR, and TCRdb's table has in-frame clones only and misses some. The sample holds around 2.5 million clones, over 85% seen once. Study-wide results and limits: Across a handful of donors, naive CD4 shared approximately 4.5%, naive CD8 more than 3%, memory CD4 about 2.4%, memory CD8 roughly 0.37%.

CDR1 and CDR2 (germline): MDHEN, SYDVKM. The CDR3 extends over 11 amino acids. Trimming stripped 11 bases from V and 2 bases from J, with 10 bases between. The source material was naive CD4+ T cells from PBMCs. As to subset: CD45RA+ positively selected. The clonotype was recovered from a man between 18 and 29 years old in good health. Some clones in this sample may be carry-over from other donors' samples. V is TRBV28 and J is TRBJ2-7; D possibly uses TRBD1 or TRBD2 (5 bases each). CDR3 sequence: CASGATYEQYF. CDR3 in DNA: TGTGCCTCCGGGGCCACCTACGAGCAGTACTTC.